These T cell receptor beta chains were read from a single sample in a study of cytomegalovirus exposure and HLA in healthy donors. This table comes from immunoSEQ multiplex PCR, and its TCRdb copy is limited to in-frame clones, with some not included. The data show about 200,000 clones, around 79% seen once. The sequenced material came from PBMCs. Source of these receptors: a girl aged 2 to 10 in good health and CMV-seronegative. The CDR3 runs from the conserved cysteine through the conserved F or W. A D gene is named only where the DNA matches it firmly. Clone sizes are given selectively: once, few, many, or a class where the clone is expanded.

d_call | clone_size | v_call | cdr3_aa
NA | NA | TRBV27 | CASSASVYSPLHF
NA | NA | TRBV6-5 | CASGNRANTEAFF
TRBD2 | NA | TRBV10-3 | CAINGREGRTDTQYF
TRBD2 | NA | TRBV5-1 | CASSSSGTRGTQYF
NA | NA | TRBV11-2 | CASSSLGQDNEKLFF
NA | NA | TRBV10-3 | CAISEFGGDTQYF
TRBD2 | NA | TRBV29-1 | CSVDTASGGTQETQYF
NA | NA | TRBV4-1 | CASSQDRGSSYEQYF
TRBD1 | NA | TRBV4-1 | CASSQDPDRGHYEQYF
NA | once | TRBV5-1 | CASSLSSSGDNYGYTF
TRBD1 | NA | TRBV2 | CASRGQGLPLEQYF
TRBD2 | once | TRBV9 | CASSVTAGEGADTQYF
NA | NA | TRBV7-9 | CASSLVGRVNTEAFF
TRBD1 | NA | TRBV6-1 | CASSGQTGMNEKLFF
NA | NA | TRBV25-1 | CASSRGGSNQPQHF
TRBD1 | NA | TRBV2 | CASGTGDNEKLFF
TRBD2 | NA | TRBV7-9 | CASSPLAGAITDTQYF
TRBD1 | NA | TRBV18 | CASSKDRMDGNTIYF
TRBD2 | NA | TRBV5-1 | CASSLAYGGADEQYF
NA | NA | TRBV5-1 | CASGTGLVDEQYF
TRBD2 | NA | TRBV15 | CATSRDSGTSAHGELFF
NA | NA | TRBV30 | CAWKKYAEASPLHF
NA | NA | TRBV7-9 | CASSLGTVSISGNTIYF
TRBD2 | NA | TRBV7-2 | CASSLLAGGLTDTQYF
NA | NA | TRBV5-1 | CASSLVGSGNTIYF
TRBD2 | NA | TRBV5-4 | CASSSSGAVYNEQFF
TRBD1 | NA | TRBV5-4 | CASSPDRDTEAFF
TRBD2 | NA | TRBV7-8 | CASSLVLAGVGYEQFF
TRBD2 | NA | TRBV7-6 | CASSTRTSGGGTDTQYF
TRBD2 | NA | TRBV7-9 | CASTLAGGHNEQYF
NA | NA | TRBV5-1 | CASSLVTDTEAFF
TRBD1 | once | TRBV5-1 | CASSSGQSETQYF
TRBD1 | NA | TRBV10-2 | CASSRTGDGNQPQHF
NA | NA | TRBV25-1 | CASRTKVSSYNEQFF
NA | NA | TRBV19 | CASSILRMNTEAFF
TRBD2 | NA | TRBV28 | CASSLWGTSVPKGDEQFF
NA | NA | TRBV19 | CASATGTLYNEQFF
TRBD2 | NA | TRBV7-9 | CSSSSWTSGGPTDTQYF